This entry features one T cell receptor beta chain sequence. The antigen it binds to is not known. No much larger clone is present one base from it, and per-base qualities are unavailable. The cohort consisted of hundreds of healthy bone marrow donors. Cohort members were all nominally healthy when sampled, although unrecorded immune exposures were likely present. The donor was CMV seropositive and belonged to the group of over 250 seropositive cohort members. A peripheral blood sample was provided by each donor, and peripheral blood mononuclear cells were used for TCR beta sequencing. The Qiagen DNeasy Blood Extraction Kit was used to extract genomic DNA from the blood cell samples. From a lookup of the germline V gene, CDR1 and CDR2 are MNHNS and SASEGT. Including the terminal cysteine and phenylalanine, the CDR3 comprises 12 residues. Only CDR3 DNA remains: 36 bases, in frame from the first base. The junction shows trimming of 5 bases on V and 0 bases on J, plus 4 bases between the germline ends.

These data belong to a study of cytomegalovirus exposure and HLA in healthy donors (TCRdb year 2017). The study in broad terms: An earlier analysis of 550 to 700 of the donors reported 250 to 350 Gb of sequence data and more than 90 million unique TCR beta sequences from 190 million or so T cells. Roughly 300 gigabases of sequencing data and around 85 million unique TCR sequences made up an early release that covered about 640 HLA-typed donors. Of the approximately 400 genotyped donors, less than 85% were placed in the genetic ancestry cluster associated with self-reported Caucasian donors. The study aimed to test whether signatures of past pathogen exposure could be identified by cataloging public T cell receptors. Using immunosequencing, the study profiled T cell repertoires from 640 or so subjects and related those repertoires to cytomegalovirus serostatus. In addition to the first cohort of 666 subjects, a separate validation cohort of 120 different subjects was used. To predict cytomegalovirus infection status, the study brought together high-throughput TCR immunosequencing, statistical association of individual TCRs with disease status, and machine learning. In a later analysis, previously published TCR beta repertoires from hundreds of donors were re-analyzed and high-resolution HLA genotyping was added so that TCR occurrence patterns could be studied. The later analysis used no new phenotypic data to find candidate immune exposures, relying instead on TCR beta sequences and their occurrence across donors. An earlier analysis of 587 of the donors applied high-throughput TCR beta sequencing to assess whether each TCR beta V gene segment acted as functional or pseudogenic. Donor age, sex, ethnicity and CMV serostatus were collected together with the repertoire data. In a later genetic analysis, genome-wide SNP genotypes for about three fifths of the roughly 670 donors were used, and that subset was treated as a discovery cohort. Every repertoire in the discovery cohort had been generated on one and the same sequencing platform. Class I and class II HLA loci were covered by the typing at four-digit resolution. The number of typed donors differed by locus: about 620-640 for A, B, C, DRB1 and DQB1; 522 for DQA1; fewer than 610 for DPA1; and roughly 490 for DPB1. Roughly 5 DR-DQ haplotypes were treated as single units for association and clustering because of strong linkage in the cohort. Among some 400 genotyped donors of the cohort, an average of around 240,000 unique TCR beta nucleotide sequences was sequenced per donor, of which about 20% were non-productive. The paper as a whole reports these results and caveats: This cohort had only TCR beta chains sequenced, and the lack of alpha or paired-chain data limited which features could be detected. Some IMGT-functional V segments, including TRBV6-2 and TRBV6-3, could not be told apart with the 87-base-pair reads, so those segments were excluded. In an earlier analysis of approximately 590 of the donors, most TCR beta V segments appeared in productive rearrangements about 90% or about 30% of the time, broadly matching IMGT annotations. A later analysis found that most CMV-associated TCR beta chains appeared HLA-restricted, with HLA associations seemingly driven largely by CMV exposure. Because HLA typing was unavailable for some donors at each locus, only the typed subset was used in association tests. Most TCR sequences were seen in very few donors, while some public TCRs were found in many individuals. A further reported finding was that TCR beta sequences accurately predicted the HLA-A and HLA-B alleles for most subjects in the first cohort. According to a later analysis, TCR association rates differed among HLA loci, with DRB1 alleles showing the most associated TCRs and HLA-C alleles showing the fewest. A group of highly shared sequence variants was considered likely to be a technical artifact of the sequencing pipeline. In the study, approximately 160 TCR beta chains were listed as associated with cytomegalovirus. A later analysis found that HLA-associated TCR beta chains were more clonally expanded and had lower generation probabilities than equally common non-associated chains. According to a later genetic analysis, donors in an Asian-associated ancestry cluster had fewer N-insertions in productive TCRs than the roughly 700-donor mean. A few of the identified cytomegalovirus-associated TCR beta chains were confirmed in vitro to be specific for cytomegalovirus antigens. Linkage disequilibrium might explain the correlated functional status among segregating V segments, but an unknown experimental factor could not be excluded. Cytomegalovirus status was reported to be diagnosed by the classifier with high specificity and sensitivity in both the original and validation cohorts. Sequencing depth was assumed to be roughly uniform across donors in the presence/absence analyses, though that assumption may not hold. A later analysis associated about 17,000 TCR beta sequences with specific HLA alleles at a false discovery rate of 0.05. The earlier analysis of approximately 560 of the donors excluded seventeen rarely observed V segments, including chromosome 9 orphons, because counts were too low. Immune exposure information for the cohort was limited to CMV serostatus. It was suggested by the authors that the approach could potentially be generalized to other disease states and immunological phenotypes. In a later analysis, several top co-occurrence clusters were reported to appear linked to parvovirus B19, influenza, CMV and Epstein-Barr virus. When HLA alleles, especially DR and DQ, strongly co-occurred, attributing TCR associations to individual alleles was difficult. In a later genetic analysis, a missense DCLRE1C variant was associated with V-gene and J-gene trimming of TCR beta chains, and the association was replicated in an independent cohort.

The method behind the library was the immunoSEQ multiplex PCR assay. The multiplex PCR relied on a mix of 60 forward primers for TCR Vbeta segments and 13 reverse primers for TCR Jbeta segments. A multiplex PCR assay on genomic DNA amplified the CDR3 region of rearranged TCR beta genes. On the Illumina HiSeq System, the amplified TCR beta libraries were sequenced as 87-base-pair reads. In the source study's methods: A later analysis tallied 75 million to 85 million unique TCR beta chains across the 666 repertoires, and some 10 million of those chains were shared by two or more donors. A nearest-neighbor algorithm error-corrected the raw reads and collapsed the reads into unique sequences, merging closely related sequences to remove PCR and sequencing errors. To assign V, D and J gene segments, CDR3 sequences were aligned to IMGT reference sequences. For a sequence to be retained, a match of at least six nucleotides to both a V gene segment and a J gene segment was required. A rearrangement counted as productive if the CDR3 had no stop codons and remained in frame with V and J, and every other rearrangement counted as non-productive. Following IMGT convention, CDR3 was defined as the stretch from the second conserved V-encoded cysteine to the conserved J-encoded phenylalanine. The earlier analysis of about 560 of the donors excluded any sequence lacking an unambiguous match to a single V gene segment. An earlier analysis of a few hundred of the donors classified V segments as functional when productive rearrangements were above 56.7% and as segregating when the standard deviation between donors was above 5%. A statistical classification framework was built to diagnose cytomegalovirus status from the catalog of TCR beta chain sequences. V and J gene assignment, in a later analysis, came from comparing TCR nucleotide sequences with IMGT/GENE-DB human TR gene sequences. Using the TCRdist pipeline, a later analysis assigned CDR3 sequences along with most-parsimonious VDJ recombination scenarios. In a later analysis, every TCR beta chain was defined by the combination of its CDR3 amino acid sequence and its V-gene family, and reads without a unique V-gene family were dropped. A later analysis removed roughly 590 highly shared, low-generation-probability nucleotide sequences to deal with suspected cross-contamination and a sequencing artifact. For each public chain, a later analysis derived a clonal expansion index from normalized ranks of inferred template counts within each repertoire. In a later analysis, generation probabilities were computed with a VDJ recombination model fitted to out-of-frame rearrangements, and the resulting probabilities were checked against IGoR. A later analysis scored TCR-TCR, TCR-HLA and TCR-CMV co-occurrence with hypergeometric tests, applying a repertoire-size bias correction to TCR pairs. A later analysis estimated false discovery rates by permuting HLA or CMV assignments 20 times. In a later analysis, co-occurring TCRs were grouped using DBSCAN, and TCRdist sequence similarity was added for clustering within HLA-allele-positive subsets. Co-occurrence clustering excluded repertoires with fewer than 30,000 or more than 120,000 public chains, plus five with anomalous nucleotide sharing. TCRdb mirrors the immuneACCESS table, restricted to in-frame sequences. Some clones are absent from its copies; in checked studies, under half trace to an unresolved V gene, and the reason for the others is unknown. That table gives V, J and clone size, and the DNA gave D and trimming. The sample includes about 40,000 clones, with roughly 90% observed a single time. The ten largest clones represent roughly 10% of the sample.

The clonotype comes from a woman aged 40 to 50 in good health and CMV-seropositive. Sequencing was carried out using PBMCs. The rearrangement combines TRBV6-1 with TRBJ1-1, with the D gene too uncertain to name. Here is the DNA: TGTGCCAGCAGTTCCGTGAACACTGAAGCTTTCTTT. It translates to CASSSVNTEAFF.